These 31 T cell receptor beta chains were all obtained from the same sample, sequenced in a study of blood T cells in healthy people across ages. With a J-beta primer mix and a sample-barcoded 5' primer, a second PCR ran 7 to 11 cycles. TCRdb analysed the 5' RACE reads with MiXCR anew, one entry per CDR3 protein. Here the sample spans some 710,000 distinct CDR3 sequences, about 20% being singletons. Sequencing was done on a sample of blood. The receptors here all came from a man aged 65-85 years in good health.

This chain links TRBV14 with TRBJ2-5; tentative D call: TRBD1 (5 bases). The V end lost 0 bases, the J end lost 7 bases, and 12 bases lay between the germline ends. Germline V CDR1 and CDR2: SGHDN, FVKESK. The CDR3 totals 14 residues. The CDR3 spells CASSQDPRVGTQYF. Written as DNA, the CDR3 is TGTGCCAGCAGCCAAGATCCCAGGGTGGGGACCCAGTACTTC.

This clonotype was picked up many times. The CDR3 DNA follows: TGCGCCAGCAGCCTCGGACAGCGGGGAGGCTACACCTTC. This gives the protein CASSLGQRGGYTF. The V gene is TRBV5-1, the J gene TRBJ1-2; D possibly corresponds to TRBD1 (6 bases). The V end was cut by 4 bases, the J end by 8 bases, with 15 bases between. The V gene's germline CDR1 is SGHRS and CDR2 YFSETQ. The CDR3 consists of 13 residues.

This chain connects TRBV24-1 to TRBJ2-5; a weak D match, TRBD1 (6 bases). The J call is doubtful: the DNA matches TRBJ2-1 better. Germline CDR1 KGHDR, CDR2 SFDVKD. The CDR3 consists of 14 residues. CDR3 residues: CATSGGWAYDEQFF. CDR3 bases: TGTGCCACGTCTGGGGGCTGGGCTTACGATGAGCAGTTCTTC.

The chain links TRBV7-2 to TRBJ1-1; no reliable D call. Trimming cost V 5 bases and J 6 bases, with 22 bases left between them. Germline lookup yields CDR1 SGHTA and CDR2 FQGNSA. The length of the CDR3 is 16 residues. DNA for the CDR3: TGTGCCAGCAGCCCCTACCAAACATCCCAGATCTCTGAAGCTTTCTTT. Encoded protein: CASSPYQTSQISEAFF.

The genes are TRBV20-1 and TRBJ2-7; unclear D gene. V lost 1 base and J 0 bases, leaving 7 bases between the germline ends. The CDR3 is 13 amino acids. CDR1 and CDR2 from the germline V gene are DFQATT and SNEGSKA (reference sequence). Here the CDR3 DNA reads TGCAGTGCTAGAGGGCAGTTCTCCTACGAGCAGTACGTC. Encoded protein: CSARGQFSYEQYV.

This clonotype was seen at least ten times. The chain is built from TRBV18 and TRBJ2-3; 9 bases line up with TRBD1. In germline, CDR1 is KGHSH, CDR2 LQKENI. J lost 3 bases, V lost 2 bases, and 6 bases had no gene match. The CDR3 spans 16 residues. CDR3 sequence reads: CASSPWGQGMTDTQYF. CDR3 coding DNA: TGTGCCAGCTCACCATGGGGACAGGGTATGACAGATACGCAGTATTTT.

This rearrangement joins TRBV10-3 to TRBJ1-6; 7 bases match TRBD1. This CDR3 is built from 18 residues. V lost 0 bases and J lost 7; bases outside the gene matches: 12. Germline V gene lookup returns CDR1 ENHRY and CDR2 SYGVKD. The CDR3 here is CAISESARVTGRNSPLHF. The CDR3 region has the DNA TGTGCCATCAGTGAGTCGGCCCGAGTGACAGGGAGGAATTCACCCCTCCACTTT.

This clonotype occurred a few times. This clone may be a read error of a much larger clone one base away. The V gene is TRBV5-1, the J gene TRBJ2-6; D perhaps matches TRBD1 (5 bases). The germline V gene encodes CDR1 SGHRS and CDR2 YFSETQ. This CDR3 comprises 16 residues. The CDR3 nucleotides are TGCGCCAGCAGCTTGGACGGCCTCTCTGGGGCCAACGTCCCGACTTTC. Translating it yields CASSLDGLSGANVPTF.

There are a few counts of this clonotype. The chain recombines TRBV5-1 with TRBJ1-3; D possibly corresponds to TRBD1 (5 bases). Germline assignment: CDR1 SGHRS and CDR2 YFSETQ. This CDR3 comprises 17 residues. V was pared by 2 bases and J by 6 bases, with 21 bases between. The CDR3 bases are TGCGCCAGCAGCTTAGTGGCCCTGGGGACTACCATAAACACCATATATTTT. Protein: CASSLVALGTTINTIYF. Based on the CDR3 plus reference TRBV5-1 and TRBJ1-3, the full variable domain is KAGVTQTPRYLIKTRGQQVTLSCSPISGHRSVSWYQQTPGQGLQFLFEYFSETQRNKGNFPGRFSGRQFSNSRSEMNVSTLELGDSALYLCASSLVALGTTINTIYFGEGSWLTVV.

In this sample, this clonotype turned up a few times. This chain connects TRBV3-1 to TRBJ1-1; D not certain. Trimming took off 0 bases at V and 9 bases at J, with 8 bases between the two ends. CDR3 size: 12 residues. The germline V gene encodes CDR1 LGHDT and CDR2 YNNKEL (reference sequence). CDR3: CASSQESRQAFF. The CDR3 nucleotides are TGTGCCAGCAGCCAAGAGAGCAGGCAAGCTTTCTTT.

On this clonotype: The final CDR3 position lacks the conserved phenylalanine or tryptophan, pointing to a likely read error. The rearrangement links TRBV18 to TRBJ2-5; D is possibly TRBD2 (6 bases). CDR3 size: 15 residues. Germline loops: CDR1 KGHSH, CDR2 LQKENI. V lost 1 base and J 2 bases, leaving 11 bases between the germline ends. The DNA of the CDR3 is TGTGCCAGCTCACCACAAGGAGGGATTCAAGAGACCCAGTACGTC. Protein: CASSPQGGIQETQYV.

The chain joins TRBV27 to TRBJ1-2, with D tentatively TRBD1 (6 bases). V lost 4 bases and J lost 2, with 14 bases in between. CDR3 length: 15 amino acids. Germline V gives CDR1 MNHEY, CDR2 SMNVEV (reference sequence). CDR3 nucleotide sequence: TGTGCCAGCAGTTCATCCCCAGGGACAAACTATGGCTACACCTTC. Its protein product is CASSSSPGTNYGYTF.

The J gene is TRBJ1-1, the V gene TRBV5-1; D is perhaps TRBD1 (6 bases). The V gene's germline CDR1 is SGHRS and CDR2 YFSETQ. Trimming took off 4 bases at V and 0 bases at J, with 16 bases between the two ends. The CDR3 runs to 16 residues. The CDR3 loop is CASSLGQTNMNTEAFF. The CDR3 nucleotides are TGCGCCAGCAGCCTCGGACAGACAAACATGAACACTGAAGCTTTCTTT.

The CDR3 DNA is TGTGCCAGCAGACCGGGGCAGGCCACACAAGAGACCCAGTACTTC. Translating gives CASRPGQATQETQYF. V is TRBV4-2 and J is TRBJ2-5, with D tentatively TRBD1 or TRBD2 (5 bases each). The CDR3 totals 15 residues. Trimming left V 6 bases short and J 2 bases short, with 16 bases between. In germline, CDR1 is LGHNA, CDR2 YNFKEQ.

This clonotype was observed a few times. The chain has TRBV10-3 and TRBJ2-3, with 11 bases identical to TRBD2. CDR1 is ENHRY and CDR2 is SYGVKD in the germline V gene. V was clipped by 5 bases and J by 7 bases; unmatched bases: 5. The CDR3 has 14 residues. In nucleotides, the CDR3 is TGTGCCATCAGTCTAGCGGGGGGTCAGAATACGCAGTATTTT. Its protein product is CAISLAGGQNTQYF.

This clonotype was detected a few times. This chain connects TRBV15 to TRBJ2-3, with 8 bases lining up with TRBD2. This CDR3 spans 16 amino acids. Losses at the gene ends were 2 bases for V and 2 bases for J; bases not matched to a gene: 6. Germline-derived CDR1 and CDR2 are LNHNV and YYDKDF (reference sequence). The DNA for the CDR3 is TGTGCCACCAGCAGATCACTAGCGGAATTCACAGATACGCAGTATTTT. Translating gives CATSRSLAEFTDTQYF.

This clonotype has just a few counts. The V gene is TRBV27, the J gene TRBJ2-3; D remains ambiguous. The CDR3 runs to 13 residues. Germline CDR1 and CDR2: MNHEY and SMNVEV (reference sequence). V was shortened by 3 bases and J by 7 bases, with 11 bases between the two germline ends. CDR3 sequence (DNA): TGTGCCAGCAGTTTGTCGGTTGTGAATACGCAGTATTTT. Translated: CASSLSVVNTQYF.

This clonotype was seen a few times. CDR3 DNA: TGTGCCAGCAGTTACAGGGTTGTATTTGGCTACACCTTC. It specifies CASSYRVVFGYTF. V and J are TRBV28 and TRBJ1-2; D possibly corresponds to TRBD1 (6 bases). In germline, CDR1 is MDHEN, CDR2 SYDVKM. The V gene lost 4 bases and the J gene lost 7 bases, with 13 bases spanning the gap. This CDR3 region has 13 residues.

The chain employs TRBV5-1 and TRBJ2-3; D might be TRBD1 (6 bases). The CDR3 consists of 13 residues. Germline values: CDR1 SGHRS, CDR2 YFSETQ. V was shortened by 4 bases and J by 4 bases, with 10 bases between the two germline ends. For the CDR3, the DNA is TGCGCCAGCAGCAACAGGGTTGCAGATACGCAGTATTTT. Translating it yields CASSNRVADTQYF.

This clonotype was observed a few times. This chain connects TRBV4-3 to TRBJ2-4; 8 nucleotides match TRBD1. From germline, CDR1 is LGHNA and CDR2 YSLEER. The CDR3 runs to 14 residues. The junction had 8 bases not matched to a gene; V was cut back by 4 bases and J by 9 bases. CDR3 coding DNA: TGCGCCAGCAGCCCCCAGGGGGCGATGGGCATTCAGTACTTC. Amino acids: CASSPQGAMGIQYF.

The gene calls are TRBV29-1 and TRBJ2-7; 9 bases are a match to TRBD1. V shed 0 bases, J shed 4 bases, and the junction held 7 bases outside the gene matches. The CDR3 contains 15 residues. Germline CDR1 is SQVTM and CDR2 is ANQGSEA. The CDR3 region is CSVEDQDRGVYEQYF. In DNA, the CDR3 is TGCAGCGTTGAAGATCAGGACAGGGGTGTATACGAGCAGTACTTC.

There are a few counts of this clonotype. This chain uses TRBV2 with TRBJ1-3; D unresolved. The ends were cut back, 2 bases at V and 4 bases at J, with 3 bases in the middle. Per the germline V gene, CDR1 is SNHLY and CDR2 is FYNNEI. CDR3 length: 12 amino acids. In nucleotides, the CDR3 is TGTGCCAGCAGTGAAACAGGAAACACCATATATTTT. Protein product: CASSETGNTIYF.

The sample holds a few counts of this clonotype. The chain employs TRBV5-1 and TRBJ2-7; maybe TRBD1 (5 bases). V was trimmed by 9 bases and J by 1 base, leaving 14 bases between them. The CDR3 runs to 13 residues. Germline lookup yields CDR1 SGHRS and CDR2 YFSETQ. The CDR3 reads CATNEDSSYEQYV. The CDR3 coding sequence is TGCGCCACAAACGAAGACAGTTCCTACGAGCAGTACGTC.

DNA of the CDR3: TGCAGTGCTAGGGGCGCAGGGGGTAACACTGAAGCTTTCTTT. Residues: CSARGAGGNTEAFF. The chain recombines TRBV20-1 with TRBJ1-1, with 7 bases matching TRBD1. This CDR3 has 14 amino acids. CDR1 and CDR2 from the germline V gene are DFQATT and SNEGSKA (reference sequence). V was pared by 3 bases and J by 2 bases, with 6 bases of the junction left unmatched.

This clonotype was found a few times. This chain links TRBV28 with TRBJ2-1; TRBD1 matches 7 bases. Germline V gives CDR1 MDHEN, CDR2 SYDVKM. The CDR3 spans 13 residues. Trimming cost V 7 bases and J 3 bases; bases outside gene matches: 3. The CDR3 coding sequence is TGTGCCAGCACCGGGGACAGCTACAATGAGCAGTTCTTC. Translated, it gives CASTGDSYNEQFF.

To note about this clonotype: The junction departs from the called germline gene at one end, perhaps through a read error. V is TRBV19 and J is TRBJ1-6; perhaps TRBD1 as D (5 bases). This CDR3 has 14 residues. Germline CDR1 is LNHDA and CDR2 is SQIVND (reference sequence). CDR3 loop: CAGSNTGNNSPLHF. CDR3 sequence (DNA): TGTGCCGGTAGTAACACAGGAAATAATTCACCCCTCCACTTT.

This clonotype was seen more than once but under ten times. The V gene is TRBV6-5, the J gene TRBJ1-2; D is perhaps TRBD1 (5 bases). Germline V gene sequence: CDR1 MNHEY, CDR2 SVGAGI. Trimming pared 0 bases from V and 2 bases from J, leaving 13 bases between. This CDR3 has 16 amino acids. The CDR3 protein is CASSYSGRQGNYGYTF. CDR3 in DNA: TGTGCCAGCAGTTACTCGGGACGGCAGGGCAACTATGGCTACACCTTC.

The rearrangement joins TRBV12-3 or TRBV12-4 to TRBJ1-1; D not certain. This CDR3 spans 15 amino acids. Trimming took off 5 bases at V and 4 bases at J, with 17 bases between the two ends. The CDR3 sequence: CASSPQTLRGTEAFF. The CDR3 DNA reads as TGTGCCAGCAGTCCCCAAACTTTGAGAGGCACTGAAGCTTTCTTT.

This clonotype was seen ten or more times. J is TRBJ2-7 and V is TRBV12-3 or TRBV12-4; TRBD2 aligns across 7 bases. Germline trimming cut 0 bases from V and 2 bases from J; bases unmatched to any gene: 4. CDR3 size: 15 residues. Here the CDR3 DNA reads TGTGCCAGCAGTTTAGCGGGCGGGGGAACCTACGAGCAGTACTTC. It encodes CASSLAGGGTYEQYF.

This clonotype turned up a few times. The J gene is TRBJ2-1, the V gene TRBV12-3 or TRBV12-4; tentatively, D is TRBD2 (6 bases). Trimming pared 5 bases from V and 5 bases from J, leaving 13 bases between. The CDR3 sequence is 14 residues long. The CDR3 loop is CASSQGLPNNEQFF. CDR3 coding DNA: TGTGCCAGCAGTCAGGGACTTCCTAACAATGAGCAGTTCTTC.

This clonotype was seen a few times. V gene TRBV20-1 combines with J gene TRBJ1-2; possible D gene TRBD1, 5 bases. The length of the CDR3 is 14 residues. Looked up from germline, CDR1 is DFQATT and CDR2 is SNEGSKA (reference sequence). V lost 0 bases, J lost 7 bases, and 15 bases lay in between. Written as DNA, the CDR3 is TGCAGTGCTAGAGATTCCCAGGGAGTTCGTGGCTACACCTTC. Residues: CSARDSQGVRGYTF.